The clone carrying this T cell receptor (beta chain) has a count of ten or more. Its cognate antigen is unknown. The CDR3 is cut off 3 residues early in the read; its end comes from the germline J gene. Donors gave roughly 5 to 9 ml heparinized peripheral whole blood. The record originates from a study of T cell clonality in common variable immunodeficiency. Broader study findings: Reportedly, TCR beta sequences from common variable immunodeficiency showed fewer deletions and N-nucleotide insertions.

Trimming shortened V by 8 bases and J by 5 bases, and 12 bases separated the two germline ends. The CDR3 length is 12 residues. Germline CDR1 SEHNR, CDR2 FQNEAQ (reference sequence). The table came from immunoSEQ multiplex PCR; TCRdb's copy has only in-frame clones and leaves some out. Found here are some 52,000 clones, no singletons; the ten largest cover approximately 3.6%. The chain combines TRBV7-9 with TRBJ1-1; a possible D gene is TRBD1 (5 bases). Material: peripheral blood mononuclear cells. The TCR comes from a person between 18 and 69 years old in good health. This chain's CDR3 is CASGRPGTEAFF. CDR3 DNA, as far as it was read: TGTGCCAGCGGTCGGCCAGGGACTGAA.